The 21 T cell receptor beta chains reported below all come from one sample, sequenced in a study of cytomegalovirus exposure and HLA in healthy donors. Sequencing was performed with immunoSEQ multiplex PCR; in TCRdb, only in-frame clones are kept and a portion is missing. The table records approximately 65,000 clones, roughly nine tenths of them present only once. The specimen sequenced was PBMCs. The receptors were sampled from a man between 18 and 35 years old in good health and CMV-seronegative.

The chain recombines TRBV6-6 with TRBJ1-1, with 8 bases matching TRBD1. The CDR3 sequence is 12 residues long. Per germline, CDR1 MNHNY and CDR2 SVGAGI (reference sequence). J was trimmed by 6 bases and V by 7 bases; bases with no gene match: 4. The CDR3 DNA reads as TGTGCCAGCAAGGGGACAGGATCTGAAGCTTTCTTT. This encodes CASKGTGSEAFF.

The chain employs TRBV4-1 and TRBJ2-4, with unresolved D. Trimming removed 4 bases at V and 1 base at J, with 5 bases between. CDR1 is MGHRA and CDR2 is YSYEKL in the germline V gene. The CDR3 is 13 residues long. CDR3 residues: CASSPEAKNIQYF. The CDR3 coding sequence is TGCGCCAGCAGCCCGGAGGCCAAAAACATTCAGTACTTC.

The genes are TRBV7-9 and TRBJ2-1; 7 nucleotides match TRBD2. The CDR3 is 14 residues long. With 5 bases clipped from V and 9 bases from J, the junction kept 10 bases outside the gene matches. Germline CDR1 is SEHNR and CDR2 is FQNEAQ (reference sequence). DNA for the CDR3: TGTGCCAGCAGCCTGGGGGGGGTCGTCGGTGAGCAGTTCTTC. It codes for CASSLGGVVGEQFF.

The gene calls are TRBV6-6 and TRBJ1-2; TRBD1 agrees at 7 bases. The CDR3 runs 14 residues. V shed 2 bases and J 4 bases; nucleotides not matched to a gene: 4. Germline V gives CDR1 MNHNY, CDR2 SVGAGI (reference sequence). This CDR3 reads CASSYLGQTYGYTF. The CDR3 DNA follows: TGTGCCAGCAGTTACCTGGGACAGACCTATGGCTACACCTTC.

V and J are TRBV5-1 and TRBJ1-2, with 7 bases lining up with TRBD1. Losses at the gene ends were 4 bases for V and 3 bases for J; bases not matched to a gene: 18. CDR3 length equals 18 residues. Germline V gives CDR1 SGHRS, CDR2 YFSETQ. The CDR3 loop is CASSVGAGTVSIDYGYTF. CDR3 nucleotides: TGCGCCAGCAGCGTGGGGGCGGGGACAGTCTCAATCGACTATGGCTACACCTTC. The entire variable domain, with the rest obtained from reference TRBV5-1 and TRBJ1-2, is as follows: KAGVTQTPRYLIKTRGQQVTLSCSPISGHRSVSWYQQTPGQGLQFLFEYFSETQRNKGNFPGRFSGRQFSNSRSEMNVSTLELGDSALYLCASSVGAGTVSIDYGYTFGSGTRLTVV.

The chain has TRBV4-2 and TRBJ2-7, with 7 bases lining up with TRBD2. The CDR3 spans 16 residues. The ends lost 0 bases at V and 1 base at J; junction bases unmatched: 6. Germline V gene data show CDR1 as LGHNA and CDR2 as YNFKEQ. The CDR3 DNA follows: TGTGCCAGCAGCCAAGATACTACTAGCGAGTCCTACGAGCAGTACTTC. The encoded protein is CASSQDTTSESYEQYF.

The gene calls are TRBV6-5 and TRBJ1-2; tentatively, D is TRBD1 (5 bases). V was clipped by 8 bases and J by 5 bases, with 18 bases between them. The CDR3 spans 14 residues. Germline CDR1 is MNHEY and CDR2 is SVGAGI. CDR3 region: CASLPVLGGYGYTF. CDR3 DNA: TGTGCCAGCCTACCGGTCCTGGGGGGTTATGGCTACACCTTC.

V and J are TRBV4-2 and TRBJ2-2, with 16 bases matching TRBD2. Losses at the gene ends were 2 bases for V and 7 bases for J; bases not matched to a gene: 7. In germline, CDR1 is LGHNA, CDR2 YNFKEQ. The CDR3 has 18 residues. The CDR3 nucleotides are TGTGCCAGCAGCCAACCGGGACTAGCGGGAGGGGGGGGCGGGGAGCTGTTTTTT. Translating gives CASSQPGLAGGGGGELFF.

This clone is a singleton in its sample. The V gene is TRBV11-2, the J gene TRBJ2-2; D is perhaps TRBD2 (6 bases). The CDR3 contains 18 residues. From germline, CDR1 is SGHAT and CDR2 FQNNGV. Trimming removed 6 bases at V and 9 bases at J, with 29 bases between. The CDR3 DNA is TGTGCCAGCAGTCGCCCCCTAGCGCCCGCCTTCGGGAGCTGGGAGCTGTTTTTT. Protein sequence: CASSRPLAPAFGSWELFF.

Here the CDR3 reads CASSVRTSGRFTDTQYF. The CDR3 DNA reads TGTGCCAGCAGCGTACGGACTAGCGGGAGGTTCACAGATACGCAGTATTTT. This sequence joins TRBV9 and TRBJ2-3; 14 positions match TRBD2. Losses at the gene ends were 1 base for V and 2 bases for J; bases not matched to a gene: 3. The CDR3 is 17 amino acids. The germline V gene has CDR1 SGDLS and CDR2 YYNGEE.

This chain joins TRBV30 and TRBJ1-5; D gene ambiguous. The ends were cut back, 0 bases at V and 9 bases at J, with 12 bases in the middle. The CDR3 spans 13 residues. Germline assignment: CDR1 GTSNPN and CDR2 SVGIG (reference sequence). In DNA form, the CDR3 reads TGTGCCTGGAGTGTGTCCGCCGGTTCGCCCCAGCATTTT. Its protein product is CAWSVSAGSPQHF.

This rearrangement joins TRBV7-9 to TRBJ2-1, with 7 bases identical to TRBD1. The CDR3 consists of 14 residues. The germline V gene has CDR1 SEHNR and CDR2 FQNEAQ (reference sequence). V shed 1 base, J shed 10 bases, and the junction held 7 bases outside the gene matches. This chain's CDR3 is CASSLELQGQEQFF. The DNA for the CDR3 is TGTGCCAGCAGCTTAGAGTTACAGGGGCAAGAGCAGTTCTTC.

The chain links TRBV14 to TRBJ2-7; TRBD2 agrees at 12 bases. The CDR3 runs to 15 residues. The V gene's germline CDR1 is SGHDN and CDR2 FVKESK. The trim removed 4 bases at V and 5 bases at J, leaving 6 bases unmatched. DNA for the CDR3: TGTGCCAGCAGCCTAACTAGCGGGAGGCGCCACGAGCAGTACTTC. This encodes CASSLTSGRRHEQYF.

The chain links TRBV10-3 to TRBJ1-2, with 8 bases fitting TRBD1. V dropped 4 bases and J dropped 8; count of bases not matched to a gene: 6. Germline V gives CDR1 ENHRY, CDR2 SYGVKD. This CDR3 contains 13 residues. The CDR3 nucleotides read TGTGCCATCAGTGCAGGACAGGGTAACGGCTACACCTTC. Translated, it gives CAISAGQGNGYTF.

The V gene is TRBV27, the J gene TRBJ1-1; D uncertain. V was cut by 4 bases and J by 5 bases, with 11 bases left in between. There are 13 residues in the CDR3. CDR1 and CDR2 (germline): MNHEY, SMNVEV (reference sequence). The DNA of the CDR3 is TGTGCCAGCAGTTACGGGGTCGGTACTGAAGCTTTCTTT. Residues: CASSYGVGTEAFF.

V gene TRBV18 combines with J gene TRBJ2-1; 8 nucleotides align to TRBD2. Trimming removed 0 bases from V and 10 bases from J; junction bases left unmatched: 14. The germline V gene encodes CDR1 KGHSH and CDR2 LQKENI. This CDR3 comprises 17 residues. The CDR3 region is CASSPPSGGDYNWEQFF. In DNA form, the CDR3 reads TGTGCCAGCTCACCACCCAGCGGGGGAGATTACAATTGGGAGCAGTTCTTC.

This chain uses TRBV29-1 with TRBJ2-1; no definite D call. The CDR3 extends over 12 amino acids. Trimming stripped 6 bases from V and 4 bases from J, with 10 bases between. The germline V gene has CDR1 SQVTM and CDR2 ANQGSEA. The CDR3 bases are TGCAGCGTCAGGCCTTTATACAATGAGCAGTTCTTC. It yields the protein CSVRPLYNEQFF.

This rearrangement joins TRBV4-3 to TRBJ2-6; 7 bases agree with TRBD2. CDR3 length: 15 amino acids. Germline values: CDR1 LGHNA, CDR2 YSLEER. The J segment lost 5 bases and the V segment lost 4 bases, leaving 5 bases of the junction unmatched. The CDR3 DNA sequence: TGCGCCAGCAGCCGAGGGAGGGTAAGGGCCAACGTCCTGACTTTC. This gives the protein CASSRGRVRANVLTF.

This clone was counted a single time. The genes are TRBV9 and TRBJ2-5, with D uncertain. The germline gives CDR1 SGDLS, CDR2 YYNGEE. V lost 4 bases and J lost 1, with 8 bases in between. The length of the CDR3 is 13 residues. The CDR3 is CASSRLLQETQYF. CDR3 bases: TGTGCCAGCAGCCGTCTCCTCCAAGAGACCCAGTACTTC.

This chain connects TRBV6-5 to TRBJ2-7, with D tentatively TRBD1 (5 bases). V was shortened by 11 bases and J by 3 bases, with 20 bases between the two germline ends. The germline gives CDR1 MNHEY, CDR2 SVGAGI. There are 14 residues in the CDR3. The CDR3 reads CACCDRRTNYEQYF. CDR3 coding DNA: TGTGCCTGCTGCGACCGACGGACAAACTACGAGCAGTACTTC.

The rearrangement uses TRBV5-1 and TRBJ2-1, with 9 positions matching TRBD2. CDR3 length equals 17 residues. Germline CDR1 is SGHRS and CDR2 is YFSETQ. V lost 1 base and J lost 3; bases outside the gene matches: 8. This CDR3 reads CASSLISGRPGYNEQFF. CDR3 nucleotide sequence: TGCGCCAGCAGCTTGATCAGCGGGAGGCCAGGCTACAATGAGCAGTTCTTC.